Listed here are 26 T cell receptor beta chains from one sample, sequenced in a study of breast tumors, draining lymph nodes, adjacent tissues. Each CDR3 protein is one row after TCRdb ran MiXCR on the multiplex PCR reads. The sample lists more than 50,000 distinct CDR3 sequences; 43% were seen once. The specimen was breast tumor tissue. The origin of the receptors is a female donor with breast cancer. Some clones in this sample may be carry-over from other donors' samples.

This sequence joins TRBV7-2 and TRBJ2-5, with TRBD1 matching 7 bases. The junction had 25 bases not matched to a gene; V was cut back by 5 bases and J by 13 bases. In germline, CDR1 is SGHTA, CDR2 FQGNSA. CDR3 length equals 17 residues. The DNA of the CDR3 is TGTGCCAGCAGCGAGGGACAGAGGGGAGTCAAAGGAGAGGCCCGGTACTTC. Residues: CASSEGQRGVKGEARYF.

This clonotype was observed at least ten times. The chain employs TRBV5-1 and TRBJ1-2; possible D gene TRBD1, 5 bases. The CDR3 covers 15 residues. Germline CDR1 SGHRS, CDR2 YFSETQ. The V gene lost 2 bases and the J gene lost 2 bases, with 13 bases spanning the gap. The CDR3, as DNA: TGCGCCAGCAGCTTCACGCTGGGGCAAAACTATGGCTACACCTTC. Its translation is CASSFTLGQNYGYTF. Drawing the rest from reference TRBV5-1 and TRBJ1-2, the complete variable domain is KAGVTQTPRYLIKTRGQQVTLSCSPISGHRSVSWYQQTPGQGLQFLFEYFSETQRNKGNFPGRFSGRQFSNSRSEMNVSTLELGDSALYLCASSFTLGQNYGYTFGSGTRLTVV.

This chain connects TRBV29-1 to TRBJ2-7; D is perhaps TRBD2 (7 bases). The CDR3 has 13 amino acids. With 8 bases removed from V and 2 bases from J, the gap between germline ends came to 16 bases. Germline CDR1 is SQVTM and CDR2 is ANQGSEA. CDR3 in amino acids: CSLGGVNTYEQYF. DNA for the CDR3: TGCAGCCTAGGGGGGGTAAATACCTACGAGCAGTACTTC.

J is TRBJ2-3 and V is TRBV27; 12 nucleotides align to TRBD1. Germline V gene data show CDR1 as MNHEY and CDR2 as SMNVEV (reference sequence). Unmatched junction bases numbered 8, after V lost 2 bases and J lost 11 bases. The length of the CDR3 is 15 residues. CDR3 loop: CASSLGGTGGNEQYF. The CDR3 nucleotides are TGTGCCAGCAGTTTAGGCGGGACAGGGGGCAATGAGCAGTATTTT.

This clonotype has ten or more counts. The J gene is TRBJ2-7, the V gene TRBV5-8; no reliable D call. Trimming removed 2 bases from V and 6 bases from J, with 9 bases in between. The germline V gene encodes CDR1 SGHTS and CDR2 YDEGEE. CDR3 length: 12 amino acids. The CDR3 nucleotides are TGTGCCAGCAGCTTAGGGTCGGGCGAGCAGTACTTC. Translated, it gives CASSLGSGEQYF.

This chain joins TRBV12-3 or TRBV12-4 and TRBJ2-7; D possibly matches TRBD1 or TRBD2 (6 bases each). V lost 6 bases, J lost 5 bases, and 14 bases lay in between. The CDR3 runs to 13 residues. CDR3 coding DNA: TGTGCCAGCAGCCGCTCGGGGGCCCACGAGCAGTACTTC. Protein: CASSRSGAHEQYF.

This clonotype was observed many times. This sequence joins TRBV20-1 and TRBJ2-5; no definite D call. This CDR3 comprises 11 residues. Trimming cost V 1 base and J 5 bases, with 5 bases left between them. Per germline, CDR1 DFQATT and CDR2 SNEGSKA (reference sequence). The CDR3 here is CSARVSETQYF. The CDR3 bases are TGCAGTGCTAGAGTTTCTGAGACCCAGTACTTC.

This chain links TRBV19 with TRBJ1-6; no firm D call. V was trimmed by 4 bases and J by 13 bases, leaving 14 bases between them. In germline, CDR1 is LNHDA, CDR2 SQIVND (reference sequence). CDR3 length: 13 amino acids. The CDR3 spells CASSTGLEAPLHF. The CDR3 DNA reads TGTGCCAGTAGTACCGGCCTGGAAGCGCCCCTCCACTTT.

The chain recombines TRBV27 with TRBJ1-2; D is unresolved. V lost 3 bases and J lost 8, with 19 bases in between. The germline gives CDR1 MNHEY, CDR2 SMNVEV (reference sequence). The CDR3 runs 15 residues. CDR3 in DNA: TGTGCCAGCAGTTTCCGCGGGCCTCTTTGGCGGGGCTACACCTTC. Translated: CASSFRGPLWRGYTF.

In its sample, this clonotype was seen many times. The chain is built from TRBV6-5 and TRBJ2-5; D remains unclear. Germline V CDR1 and CDR2: MNHEY, SVGAGI. CDR3 length: 14 amino acids. Trimming cost V 0 bases and J 1 base, with 6 bases left between them. The CDR3 loop reads CASSYSPTQETQYF. The CDR3 DNA reads as TGTGCCAGCAGTTACTCGCCGACCCAAGAGACCCAGTACTTC.

This clonotype occurred once. This sequence joins TRBV24-1 and TRBJ2-1; 10 bases are a match to TRBD2. This CDR3 comprises 16 residues. Trimming removed 6 bases from V and 4 bases from J; junction bases left unmatched: 8. Germline CDR1 is KGHDR and CDR2 is SFDVKD. The CDR3 spells CATSIWTSGSYNEQFF. CDR3 bases: TGTGCCACCAGTATTTGGACTAGCGGTTCATACAATGAGCAGTTCTTC.

This clonotype was detected only once. This rearrangement joins TRBV20-1 to TRBJ1-2; D is possibly TRBD1 (5 bases). The CDR3 runs 11 residues. In germline, CDR1 is DFQATT, CDR2 SNEGSKA (reference sequence). V lost 0 bases and J lost 12, with 11 bases in between. CDR3 region: CSARDQSDNTF. In nucleotides, the CDR3 is TGCAGTGCTAGAGATCAATCGGACAACACCTTC.

This chain links TRBV18 with TRBJ1-6; D not resolved. The V gene lost 1 base and the J gene lost 4 bases, with 14 bases spanning the gap. This CDR3 is 17 amino acids long. The germline CDR1 and CDR2 sequences are KGHSH and LQKENI. As DNA, the CDR3 is TGTGCCAGCTCACCACGCGACGGGCTACCTTATAATTCACCCCTCCACTTT. Translated, it gives CASSPRDGLPYNSPLHF.

This clonotype was detected only once. Germline is not matched at one junction end, which may reflect a read error. The chain joins TRBV7-2 to TRBJ1-6; weak D call: TRBD1 (5 bases). The CDR3 covers 15 residues. Per germline, CDR1 SGHTA and CDR2 FQGNSA. CDR3 residues: CASSPGGVGNSPPHF. CDR3 DNA: TGTGCCAGCAGCCCCGGGGGGGTGGGAAATTCCCCCCCCCACTTT.

For this clonotype: This is likely a read error, given that the CDR3 carries no conserved phenylalanine or tryptophan at its end. This chain uses TRBV7-6 with TRBJ2-1; D is perhaps TRBD2 (5 bases). Germline CDR1 SGHVS, CDR2 FNYEAQ. The CDR3 length is 15 residues. The ends were cut back, 5 bases at V and 2 bases at J, with 13 bases in the middle. DNA of the CDR3: TGTGCCAGCAGCCCCGGGGTAGATGCCTACAATGAGCAGTTCAGA. Protein sequence: CASSPGVDAYNEQFR.

The V and J genes are TRBV24-1 and TRBJ2-1; 9 bases map to TRBD1. V lost 1 base and J lost 16; bases outside the gene matches: 10. Germline CDR1 reads KGHDR; CDR2 reads SFDVKD. The CDR3 is 14 amino acids. CDR3 DNA: TGTGCCACCAGTGATTTCGGGACAGGGTTGGAGATTTTCTTC. As protein: CATSDFGTGLEIFF.

J is TRBJ2-2 and V is TRBV10-3; the D gene could be TRBD1 or TRBD2 (5 bases each). The CDR3 totals 16 residues. V dropped 2 bases and J dropped 0 bases, with 10 bases sitting between them. Germline CDR1 reads ENHRY; CDR2 reads SYGVKD. CDR3 region: CAISEERGPNTGELFF. CDR3 DNA sequence: TGTGCCATCAGTGAGGAGAGGGGACCGAACACCGGGGAGCTGTTTTTT.

This clonotype was counted ten times or more. The chain carries TRBV19 and TRBJ1-2, with D perhaps TRBD1 (5 bases). This CDR3 has 17 amino acids. Germline V gene data show CDR1 as LNHDA and CDR2 as SQIVND (reference sequence). V was trimmed by 7 bases and J by 4 bases, leaving 25 bases between them. The DNA of the CDR3 is TGTGCCAGTACCCCCCCGGCAGGGTTGGGGGAGTTCTATGGCTACACCTTC. Protein product: CASTPPAGLGEFYGYTF.

This clonotype was detected many times. The gene calls are TRBV7-6 and TRBJ1-2; possibly TRBD1 for D (5 bases). Germline CDR1 reads SGHVS; CDR2 reads FNYEAQ. The CDR3 runs to 16 residues. Between the trimmed V and J ends, which lost 4 bases and 4 bases, there was a span of 19 bases. The CDR3 DNA reads TGTGCCAGCAGCTCCGGTACCGCAGGGTCTGGCTATGGCTACACCTTC. Translation: CASSSGTAGSGYGYTF.

This clonotype came up many times. CDR3 residues: CASSLAWTQETQYF. The CDR3 DNA reads TGTGCCAGCAGTCTTGCTTGGACGCAAGAGACCCAGTACTTC. The chain couples TRBV3-1 to TRBJ2-5; D not certain. This CDR3 is 14 amino acids long. V lost 6 bases and J lost 2, with 13 bases in between. Germline assignment: CDR1 LGHDT and CDR2 YNNKEL (reference sequence).

The chain uses TRBV25-1 and TRBJ2-7, with TRBD1 as a possible D gene (6 bases). Germline V gene data show CDR1 as MGHDK and CDR2 as SYGVNS. V lost 5 bases, J lost 0 bases, and 11 bases lay in between. The CDR3 has 14 residues. CDR3 in amino acids: CASSPETGSYEQYF. DNA of the CDR3: TGTGCCAGCAGTCCTGAGACAGGCTCCTACGAGCAGTACTTC.

The rearrangement joins TRBV7-9 to TRBJ2-7; possible D gene TRBD2, 6 bases. Germline V gives CDR1 SEHNR, CDR2 FQNEAQ (reference sequence). The germline V and J ends were trimmed by 5 bases and 0 bases, with 17 bases remaining between them. The CDR3 covers 16 residues. For the CDR3, the DNA is TGTGCCAGCAGCCCGTACGGGGGAATGCCCTCCTACGAGCAGTACTTC. Translated, it gives CASSPYGGMPSYEQYF.

A few counts support this clonotype. V and J are TRBV24-1 and TRBJ1-4; tentative D call: TRBD1 (5 bases). Trimming pared 3 bases from V and 6 bases from J, leaving 16 bases between. The CDR3 has 16 amino acids. Looked up from germline, CDR1 is KGHDR and CDR2 is SFDVKD. The CDR3 is CATSDQRGGGDEKLFF. The CDR3 DNA reads as TGTGCCACCAGTGATCAGCGGGGGGGAGGGGATGAAAAACTGTTTTTT.

There are many counts of this clonotype. The rearrangement uses TRBV4-1 and TRBJ2-3, with 7 nucleotides matching TRBD2. This CDR3 comprises 17 residues. V shed 0 bases and J 8 bases; nucleotides not matched to a gene: 14. The germline V gene encodes CDR1 MGHRA and CDR2 YSYEKL. CDR3 in amino acids: CASSQDETSKWFGTQYF. The CDR3 nucleotides read TGCGCCAGCAGCCAAGACGAGACTAGCAAATGGTTCGGTACGCAGTATTTT.

This clonotype was recorded at least ten times. The chain employs TRBV5-8 and TRBJ2-7; 9 nucleotides align to TRBD1. This CDR3 is built from 14 residues. V was clipped by 4 bases and J by 4 bases; unmatched bases: 6. Germline CDR1 and CDR2: SGHTS and YDEGEE. The CDR3 loop reads CASSNRGHRYEQYF. In DNA, the CDR3 is TGTGCCAGCAGCAACAGGGGGCATCGTTACGAGCAGTACTTC.

V usage is TRBV10-1 and J usage is TRBJ2-3; D perhaps matches TRBD1 (5 bases). V dropped 2 bases and J dropped 4 bases, with 10 bases sitting between them. CDR1 and CDR2 (germline): WNHNN, SYGVQD (reference sequence). The CDR3 is made up of 14 amino acids. This CDR3 is CASSEEQVADTQYF. The CDR3 nucleotides read TGCGCCAGCAGTGAGGAACAGGTGGCAGATACGCAGTATTTT.